Below, 19 T cell receptor beta chains from the same sample are listed, as sequenced in a study of shared clonotypes between healthy human individuals. Here immunoSEQ multiplex PCR was the method, and the copy in TCRdb shows in-frame clones only, minus some. The sample includes about 320,000 clones, around 86% of them seen just once. The source material was memory CD8+ T cells sorted from blood. The subset is: CD45RO+ cells pooled with CCR7-negative TemRA cells. These receptors all come from a man aged 18 to 35 in good health.

The chain employs TRBV4-2 and TRBJ1-4; D gene uncertain. The CDR3 has 14 amino acids. V lost 3 bases, J lost 0 bases, and 5 bases lay in between. CDR1 LGHNA and CDR2 YNFKEQ come from the germline V gene. CDR3 in amino acids: CASSQSATNEKLFF. Written as DNA, the CDR3 is TGTGCCAGCAGCCAGAGTGCAACTAATGAAAAACTGTTTTTT.

The chain carries TRBV13 and TRBJ2-1; 9 bases agree with TRBD2. The CDR3 runs 14 residues. Trimming removed 0 bases from V and 12 bases from J; junction bases left unmatched: 6. The germline V gene has CDR1 PRHDT and CDR2 FYEKMQ (reference sequence). DNA of the CDR3: TGTGCCAGCAGCTTAGGGGGTAGCGGGAGTTGGCAGTTCTTC. Translating it yields CASSLGGSGSWQFF.

This clone was observed at least ten times. The V gene is TRBV5-1, the J gene TRBJ1-4; D gene unclear. The CDR3 totals 13 residues. Germline CDR1 and CDR2: SGHRS and YFSETQ. V lost 4 bases and J lost 1, with 5 bases in between. The CDR3 region is CASSDRTNEKLFF. CDR3 DNA sequence: TGCGCCAGCAGCGATAGAACTAATGAAAAACTGTTTTTT.

V and J are TRBV4-1 and TRBJ1-1; D uncertain. With 4 bases removed from V and 4 bases from J, the gap between germline ends came to 7 bases. The CDR3 loop spans 12 amino acids. Germline V gene sequence: CDR1 MGHRA, CDR2 YSYEKL. CDR3 region: CASSPRGTEAFF. The CDR3 DNA is TGCGCCAGCAGCCCCCGGGGCACTGAAGCTTTCTTT.

The chain recombines TRBV28 with TRBJ2-1; 9 nucleotides align to TRBD1. Trimming at V came to 3 bases and at J to 4 bases, leaving 4 bases not matched to a gene. The CDR3 spans 15 residues. CDR1 is MDHEN, CDR2 SYDVKM, per germline. CDR3 region: CASSFGTGSYNEQFF. The CDR3 DNA reads as TGTGCCAGCAGTTTCGGGACAGGGAGTTACAATGAGCAGTTCTTC.

The V and J genes are TRBV6-5 and TRBJ2-3; TRBD1 matches 9 bases. CDR3 length equals 16 residues. After removal of 0 bases from V and 2 bases from J, the junction contained 3 bases not matched to a gene. Germline assignment: CDR1 MNHEY and CDR2 SVGAGI. CDR3 protein: CASSYSRTGDTDTQYF. CDR3 in DNA: TGTGCCAGCAGTTACTCGAGGACAGGGGACACAGATACGCAGTATTTT.

The V call is TRBV5-4, the J call TRBJ1-1; 7 bases agree with TRBD1. Per germline, CDR1 SGHNT and CDR2 YYREEE (reference sequence). V shed 4 bases, J shed 3 bases, and the junction held 6 bases outside the gene matches. The CDR3 is made up of 14 amino acids. The CDR3 DNA reads TGTGCCAGCAGCATGGAGCAGGGGGACACTGAAGCTTTCTTT. Its protein product is CASSMEQGDTEAFF.

Notes on this clone: The junction shows a germline mismatch at one end, possibly a read error. The V call is TRBV7-9, the J call TRBJ2-5; TRBD2 aligns across 13 bases. Germline values: CDR1 SEHNR, CDR2 FQNEAQ (reference sequence). CDR3 size: 15 residues. In DNA, the CDR3 is TGTGCCAGCAGCTCACCTACTAGCGGGGGGGCTCGGACTAACTTC. As protein: CASSSPTSGGARTNF.

The chain has TRBV27 and TRBJ1-1; D not certain. The CDR3 has 13 amino acids. Germline CDR1 is MNHEY and CDR2 is SMNVEV (reference sequence). V was trimmed by 8 bases and J by 5 bases, leaving 15 bases between them. The CDR3 nucleotides read TGTGCCAGCGCTGTGGGCGTCTTGACTGAAGCTTTCTTT. This gives the protein CASAVGVLTEAFF.

Notes on this clone: Additional DNA sequences in this sample encode the identical CDR3. V usage is TRBV5-1 and J usage is TRBJ2-1; 10 bases agree with TRBD2. J gave up 0 bases and V 0 bases, and 6 bases lay outside the gene matches. Germline V gene data show CDR1 as SGHRS and CDR2 as YFSETQ. The CDR3 spans 18 residues. In nucleotides, the CDR3 is TGCGCCAGCAGCTTGGGTCTAGCGGGGGTCTCCTCCTACAATGAGCAGTTCTTC. Translated, it gives CASSLGLAGVSSYNEQFF.

V usage is TRBV12-5 and J usage is TRBJ2-5; 11 bases map to TRBD2. The CDR3 length is 18 residues. Germline V gene lookup returns CDR1 LGHNT and CDR2 FRNRAP. J was trimmed by 0 bases and V by 1 base; bases with no gene match: 7. CDR3 coding DNA: TGTGCTAGTGGTTTGGCGCCCTCTAGCGGGGGGAACCAAGAGACCCAGTACTTC. Translated: CASGLAPSSGGNQETQYF.

The rearrangement uses TRBV7-6 and TRBJ2-1; no reliable D call. Germline V lookup: CDR1 SGHVS, CDR2 FNYEAQ. Trimming took off 2 bases at V and 8 bases at J, with 10 bases between the two ends. The CDR3 is made up of 13 amino acids. The CDR3 loop is CASSLRSPHEQFF. The CDR3, as DNA: TGTGCCAGCAGCTTAAGAAGCCCCCATGAGCAGTTCTTC.

The V and J genes are TRBV28 and TRBJ2-5; D might be TRBD2 (5 bases). Germline-derived CDR1 and CDR2 are MDHEN and SYDVKM. The CDR3 loop spans 14 amino acids. V lost 6 bases and J 1 base, leaving 12 bases between the germline ends. The CDR3, as DNA: TGTGCCAGCAGCCTCCCCGGGATCCAAGAGACCCAGTACTTC. Translation: CASSLPGIQETQYF.

This chain links TRBV11-2 with TRBJ2-3, with no clear D. V lost 3 bases and J 2 bases, leaving 6 bases between the germline ends. Germline values: CDR1 SGHAT, CDR2 FQNNGV. The CDR3 has 13 amino acids. The CDR3 nucleotides are TGTGCCAGCAGCTTCGACATCACAGATACGCAGTATTTT. It translates to CASSFDITDTQYF.

The chain recombines TRBV6-1 with TRBJ2-7; possibly TRBD1 for D (5 bases). The germline V gene encodes CDR1 MNHNS and CDR2 SASEGT. The CDR3 loop spans 11 amino acids. Trimming took off 4 bases at V and 5 bases at J, with 6 bases between the two ends. In DNA, the CDR3 is TGTGCCAGCAGTGTGGGGCACGAGCAGTACTTC. Protein product: CASSVGHEQYF.

V is TRBV15 and J is TRBJ1-2; TRBD1 aligns across 9 bases. Germline V gene lookup returns CDR1 LNHNV and CDR2 YYDKDF (reference sequence). With 4 bases clipped from V and 8 bases from J, the junction kept 5 bases outside the gene matches. The CDR3 is made up of 13 amino acids. The DNA for the CDR3 is TGTGCCACCAGCATGGACAGGGGTCGCGGCTACACCTTC. Translated, it gives CATSMDRGRGYTF.

This chain links TRBV30 with TRBJ2-7; D assignment may be TRBD1 or TRBD2 (5 bases each). CDR3 length: 15 amino acids. Trimming cost V 0 bases and J 4 bases, with 16 bases left between them. Germline V lookup: CDR1 GTSNPN, CDR2 SVGIG (reference sequence). CDR3: CAWSVHVGTPYEQYF. CDR3 nucleotide sequence: TGTGCCTGGAGTGTACATGTAGGGACGCCGTACGAGCAGTACTTC.

The chain joins TRBV4-3 to TRBJ2-7, with D possibly TRBD1 on 7 matching bases. This CDR3 region has 15 residues. The V end was cut by 0 bases, the J end by 3 bases, with 12 bases between. Germline CDR1 LGHNA, CDR2 YSLEER. The CDR3 nucleotides are TGCGCCAGCAGCCAAGATCTGCAGGGGGGCTACGAGCAGTACTTC. It is translated as CASSQDLQGGYEQYF.

This CDR3 reads CASSFAGYQETQYF. CDR3 DNA: TGTGCCAGCAGCTTCGCCGGGTACCAAGAGACCCAGTACTTC. The chain recombines TRBV7-8 with TRBJ2-5; D not resolved. V was clipped by 3 bases and J by 0 bases, with 8 bases between them. The CDR3 is 14 amino acids. Germline CDR1 reads SGHVS; CDR2 reads FQNEAQ.